Listed below are T cell receptor beta chains from one sample, sequenced in a study of blood T cell repertoires in COVID-19. Only in-frame clones appear in the TCRdb table, and some are missing; sequencing was by immunoSEQ multiplex PCR. The sample holds 250,000 to 400,000 clones; around 86% are singletons and the top ten take 5% to 5.5%. The sequencing sample was made of PBMCs or T cells enriched from blood (not recorded which). The receptor source for this set is a man aged 55 to 70 who had recovered from COVID-19. CDR3s include the opening cysteine and the closing phenylalanine or tryptophan. D genes are given only for firm matches. The listing skips clone size in some rows; elsewhere it reads once, few, many or a size class.

j_gene,v_gene,d_gene,abundance,CDR3aa,CDR3nt
TRBJ1-1,TRBV7-9,NA,NA,CASSLTGSYTEAFF,TGTGCCAGCAGCTTAACAGGGTCGTACACTGAAGCTTTCTTT
TRBJ1-5,TRBV6-1,NA,NA,CASREDGDQPQHF,TGTGCCAGCAGGGAAGACGGAGATCAGCCCCAGCATTTT
TRBJ2-3,TRBV3-1/TRBV3-2,NA,NA,CASSRGVGTDTQYF,TGTGCCAGCAGCCGGGGAGTTGGCACAGATACGCAGTATTTT
TRBJ2-7,TRBV7-2,TRBD2,NA,CASSLASSGTSYEQYF,TGTGCCAGCAGCTTAGCGAGTAGCGGGACCTCCTACGAGCAGTACTTC
TRBJ2-7,TRBV7-2,TRBD1,NA,CASSSQGQGVGQYF,TGTGCCAGCAGCTCGCAGGGACAGGGTGTCGGGCAGTACTTC
TRBJ2-3,TRBV5-5,NA,few,CASSLATRTDTQYF,TGTGCCAGCAGCTTAGCTACTCGCACAGATACGCAGTATTTT
TRBJ1-1,TRBV2,NA,NA,CASIGGEWNTEAFF,TGTGCCAGCATTGGGGGCGAATGGAACACTGAAGCTTTCTTT
TRBJ1-3,TRBV15,NA,NA,CATSRDRVEGNTIYF,TGTGCCACCAGCAGAGACAGGGTTGAGGGAAACACCATATATTTT
TRBJ2-7,TRBV7-9,NA,NA,CASSMTGREQYF,TGTGCCAGCAGCATGACAGGTCGGGAGCAGTACTTC
TRBJ1-2,TRBV24-1,NA,NA,CATSDPSLYGYTF,TGTGCCACCAGTGATCCGTCGTTGTATGGCTACACCTTC
TRBJ1-3,TRBV9,TRBD1,NA,CASSAVTGASGNTIYF,TGTGCCAGCAGCGCCGTGACAGGGGCTTCTGGAAACACCATATATTTT
TRBJ2-7,TRBV30,NA,NA,CAWSRARTSVSYEQYF,TGTGCCTGGAGTCGAGCCAGGACATCGGTTTCCTACGAGCAGTACTTC
TRBJ2-7,TRBV20-1,NA,NA,CSASYVRQGMEEQYF,TGCAGTGCTAGTTACGTCAGGCAGGGAATGGAGGAGCAGTACTTC
TRBJ2-2,TRBV19,TRBD2,NA,CASSITTSGRALSGELFF,TGTGCCAGTAGTATAACGACTAGCGGGAGGGCCCTCTCCGGGGAGCTGTTTTTT
TRBJ2-3,TRBV5-4,TRBD1,NA,CASSFTGVTDTQYF,TGTGCCAGCAGCTTCACAGGGGTCACAGATACGCAGTATTTT
TRBJ1-5,TRBV28,TRBD1,NA,CASSFSLRQGRVGNQPQHF,TGTGCCAGCAGTTTTTCGCTGAGACAGGGGCGCGTCGGCAATCAGCCCCAGCATTTT
TRBJ2-7,TRBV7-9,NA,once,CASSLTQGGPYEQYF,TGTGCCAGCAGCTTAACCCAGGGGGGACCCTACGAGCAGTACTTC
TRBJ1-2,TRBV24-1,NA,once,CATSDSKRGYGYTF,TGTGCCACCAGTGACTCCAAAAGGGGCTATGGCTACACCTTC
TRBJ2-3,TRBV3-1/TRBV3-2,TRBD1,NA,CASSTRTGVTDTQYF,TGTGCCAGCAGCACCCGGACAGGGGTGACAGATACGCAGTATTTT
TRBJ1-1,TRBV6-5,NA,NA,CASSYSERKNTEAFF,TGTGCCAGCAGTTACTCGGAGAGAAAGAACACTGAAGCTTTCTTT
TRBJ2-1,TRBV5-1,NA,NA,CASSLGAGPTNEQFF,TGCGCCAGCAGCTTGGGGGCGGGACCAACGAATGAGCAGTTCTTC
TRBJ2-5,TRBV18,NA,NA,CASSQGLRETQYF,TGTGCCAGCTCTCAGGGTCTTCGAGAGACCCAGTACTTC
TRBJ2-3,TRBV28,TRBD2,NA,CASSLSASGSPTDTQYF,TGTGCCAGCAGTTTAAGCGCTAGCGGGAGCCCCACAGATACGCAGTATTTT
TRBJ1-5,TRBV28,NA,NA,CATQVTRGQPQHF,TGTGCCACCCAGGTTACACGGGGGCAGCCCCAGCATTTT
TRBJ1-1,TRBV4-1,NA,NA,CASSQGQEGYTEAFF,TGCGCCAGCAGCCAAGGCCAGGAAGGATACACTGAAGCTTTCTTT
TRBJ2-7,TRBV27,TRBD2,NA,CASTYQTGTSGSGRYEQYF,TGTGCCAGCACCTATCAGACCGGGACTAGCGGGAGTGGCCGCTACGAGCAGTACTTC
TRBJ1-6,TRBV27,TRBD1,NA,CASATGTGASPLHF,TGTGCCAGCGCCACCGGGACAGGGGCTTCACCCCTCCACTTT
TRBJ2-2,TRBV7-6,TRBD1,NA,CASSRGDRGNTGELFF,TGTGCCAGCAGCCGCGGGGACAGGGGGAACACCGGGGAGCTGTTTTTT
TRBJ1-3,TRBV3-1/TRBV3-2,TRBD1,NA,CASSPGDRGVSTIYF,TGTGCCAGCAGCCCAGGGGACAGGGGAGTTAGCACCATATATTTT
TRBJ1-6,TRBV18,TRBD1,once,CASSPGQARGNSPLHF,TGTGCCAGCTCACCGGGACAGGCGAGAGGGAATTCACCCCTCCACTTT
TRBJ1-4,TRBV6-5,TRBD1,once,CASSQDRVEKLFF,TGTGCCAGCAGCCAGGACAGGGTTGAAAAACTGTTTTTT
TRBJ2-1,TRBV10-1,TRBD2,NA,CASSDGTSGSRHEQFF,TGCGCCAGCAGTGACGGGACTAGCGGGAGTAGGCATGAGCAGTTCTTC
TRBJ2-1,TRBV2,TRBD2,NA,CASSDNPGRARISYNEQFF,TGTGCCAGCAGTGACAACCCCGGGAGGGCGAGAATTTCCTACAATGAGCAGTTCTTC
TRBJ1-2,TRBV24-1,TRBD1,few,CATSDTRTGGVYGYTF,TGTGCCACCAGTGATACCCGGACAGGAGGAGTTTATGGCTACACCTTC
TRBJ1-2,TRBV7-9,TRBD1,NA,CASSSSNGTAKLYGYTF,TGTGCCAGCAGCTCTTCAAACGGGACAGCCAAACTCTATGGCTACACCTTC
TRBJ2-2,TRBV12-5,TRBD1,NA,CASGTTGFGGTGELFF,TGTGCTAGTGGCACGACAGGGTTCGGTGGTACCGGGGAGCTGTTTTTT
TRBJ2-1,TRBV6-4,TRBD2,NA,CASSDGLAGVNEQFF,TGTGCCAGCAGTGACGGTCTAGCGGGAGTCAATGAGCAGTTCTTC
TRBJ1-2,TRBV18,TRBD1,NA,CASSPPLPNRGYGYTF,TGTGCCAGCTCACCACCCCTCCCGAACAGGGGCTATGGCTACACCTTC
TRBJ2-3,TRBV11-2,NA,NA,CASSLFSRGADTQYF,TGTGCCAGCAGCTTATTCAGCAGGGGGGCAGATACGCAGTATTTT
TRBJ2-2,TRBV7-9,TRBD1,NA,CASQQGQGATGELFF,TGTGCCAGCCAGCAGGGACAGGGGGCCACCGGGGAGCTGTTTTTT
TRBJ2-1,TRBV7-2,TRBD2,NA,CASSLGGTGGTNNEQFF,TGTGCCAGCAGCTTAGGGGGCACGGGCGGGACTAACAATGAGCAGTTCTTC
TRBJ2-1,TRBV15,TRBD2,NA,CATSISGAGEDEQFF,TGTGCCACCAGCATTTCGGGAGCGGGAGAGGATGAGCAGTTCTTC
TRBJ2-5,TRBV19,NA,NA,CASSMGIGRKGQETQYF,TGTGCCAGTAGTATGGGTATAGGGAGGAAAGGCCAAGAGACCCAGTACTTC
TRBJ2-1,TRBV12-2,NA,NA,CASRLALTTSGYYNEQFF,TGTGCAAGTCGCTTAGCCCTTACTACTAGCGGGTATTACAATGAGCAGTTCTTC
TRBJ2-2,TRBV5-1,TRBD1,NA,CASSSHSQGHTGELFF,TGCGCCAGCAGCTCCCACTCACAGGGGCACACCGGGGAGCTGTTTTTT
TRBJ2-2,TRBV5-1,TRBD2,NA,CASSPEFAGGSRGTGELFF,TGCGCCAGCAGCCCCGAGTTTGCGGGAGGGTCGCGAGGCACCGGGGAGCTGTTTTTT
TRBJ1-5,TRBV7-9,NA,NA,CASSLSQGREDQPQHF,TGTGCCAGCAGCTTATCACAAGGCAGGGAGGATCAGCCCCAGCATTTT
TRBJ2-1,TRBV29-1,TRBD2,NA,CSVDTGGGLYNEQFF,TGCAGCGTTGATACGGGAGGCGGACTCTACAATGAGCAGTTCTTC
TRBJ1-6,TRBV5-4,NA,NA,CASSLEAGDSPLHF,TGTGCCAGCAGCTTGGAGGCAGGGGATTCACCCCTCCACTTT
TRBJ2-3,TRBV19,TRBD2,once,CASTQYGGTDTQYF,TGTGCCAGTACCCAATACGGGGGGACAGATACGCAGTATTTT
TRBJ1-2,TRBV6-5,TRBD1,NA,CASNRLSGGVDGYTF,TGTGCCAGCAACAGGCTTTCAGGGGGCGTGGATGGCTACACCTTC
TRBJ2-7,TRBV7-3,NA,NA,CASSRPRTSLTYEQYF,TGTGCCAGCAGCCGACCCCGGACATCTCTTACCTACGAGCAGTACTTC
TRBJ2-2,TRBV7-3,NA,NA,CASSRTSGSGELFF,TGTGCCAGCAGCAGAACTTCGGGGTCCGGGGAGCTGTTTTTT
TRBJ2-7,TRBV5-4,TRBD1,once,CASSFQGALRYEQYF,TGTGCCAGCAGCTTTCAGGGGGCTTTAAGGTACGAGCAGTACTTC